This is a list of T cell receptor beta chains from one sample in a study of cytomegalovirus exposure and HLA in healthy donors. Only in-frame clones appear in the TCRdb table, and some are missing; sequencing was by immunoSEQ multiplex PCR. Altogether approximately 81,000 clones are present, roughly four fifths being singletons, with the ten largest covering 6.2%. Sequencing was performed on PBMCs. Every receptor here comes from a woman aged 45-65 years in good health and CMV-seropositive. The CDR3 runs from the conserved cysteine through the conserved F or W. The D gene is left open where the match is weak. Size is stated for part of the rows, as once, few or many counts, or as a class when the clone is expanded.

>NA|TRBV30|TRBJ2-1|TRBD2
CAWNRGTSTDEQFF
TGTGCCTGGAATCGTGGGACTAGCACCGATGAGCAGTTCTTC
>NA|TRBV5-1|TRBJ1-1|NA
CASSLDPGWNTEAFF
TGCGCCAGCAGCTTGGATCCGGGATGGAACACTGAAGCTTTCTTT
>NA|TRBV19|TRBJ1-4|NA
CASSHGQLTNEKLFF
TGTGCCAGTAGTCATGGACAGCTTACTAATGAAAAACTGTTTTTT
>NA|TRBV6-5|TRBJ1-1|TRBD1
CASSYLGTAPEAFF
TGTGCCAGCAGTTACCTTGGGACAGCTCCTGAAGCTTTCTTT
>NA|TRBV15|TRBJ2-3|NA
CATSRSSGGLGDTQYF
TGTGCCACCAGCAGAAGTAGCGGAGGGCTAGGAGATACGCAGTATTTT
>few|TRBV5-6|TRBJ2-5|NA
CASSLLHQETQYF
TGTGCCAGCAGCTTGCTACACCAAGAGACCCAGTACTTC
>NA|TRBV6-5|TRBJ2-7|NA
CASSDDYYEQYF
TGTGCCAGCAGTGACGACTATTACGAGCAGTACTTC
>once|TRBV7-2|TRBJ2-7|NA
CASSSEGRGEQYF
TGTGCCAGCAGCTCCGAAGGACGGGGCGAGCAGTACTTC
>few|TRBV29-1|TRBJ2-1|NA
CSGGLAEQFF
TGCAGCGGGGGACTGGCTGAGCAGTTCTTC
>NA|TRBV28|TRBJ2-4|TRBD1
CASRIQGDIQYF
TGTGCCAGCAGGATACAGGGGGACATTCAGTACTTC
>NA|TRBV11-1|TRBJ2-3|NA
CASSRYRVSTDTQYF
TGTGCCAGCAGCCGATACAGGGTTAGCACAGATACGCAGTATTTT
>NA|TRBV4-1|TRBJ2-7|NA
CASSPQGRTAFYEQYF
TGCGCCAGCAGCCCCCAAGGAAGGACAGCCTTCTACGAGCAGTACTTC
>few|TRBV6-1|TRBJ1-1|NA
CASRLGGNTEAFF
TGTGCCAGCAGGTTGGGAGGGAACACTGAAGCTTTCTTT
>NA|TRBV4-1|TRBJ2-5|NA
CASAIVYQETQYF
TGCGCCAGCGCTATAGTATACCAAGAGACCCAGTACTTC
>few|TRBV7-9|TRBJ2-2|NA
CASNLGRDPGELFF
TGTGCCAGCAACCTAGGGCGGGACCCCGGGGAGCTGTTTTTT
>few|TRBV19|TRBJ2-5|TRBD2
CASSTGGWETQYF
TGTGCCAGCTCTACGGGGGGGTGGGAGACCCAGTACTTC
>NA|TRBV6-5|TRBJ2-7|TRBD2
CASSYGLAGGGWYF
TGTGCCAGCAGTTACGGACTAGCGGGAGGGGGTTGGTACTTC
>NA|TRBV6-1|TRBJ2-5|TRBD1
CASTLGTDVETQYF
TGTGCCAGCACCCTAGGGACAGATGTAGAGACCCAGTACTTC
>NA|TRBV18|TRBJ1-1|TRBD1
CASSSPGGIEAFF
TGTGCCAGCTCCTCTCCAGGGGGTATTGAAGCTTTCTTT
>NA|TRBV11-3|TRBJ1-1|TRBD1
CASSPGQATPEAFF
TGTGCCAGCAGCCCGGGACAGGCAACTCCTGAAGCTTTCTTT
>NA|TRBV5-4|TRBJ2-5|NA
CASSLEGVPQETQYF
TGTGCCAGCAGCTTGGAAGGGGTCCCCCAAGAGACCCAGTACTTC
>few|TRBV27|TRBJ2-7|NA
CASSLSQGAYEQYF
TGTGCCAGCAGTTTGAGTCAAGGGGCCTACGAGCAGTACTTC
>NA|TRBV7-9|TRBJ1-2|NA
CASSLAGQNYGYTF
TGTGCCAGCAGCTTAGCCGGACAGAACTATGGCTACACCTTC
>few|TRBV7-9|TRBJ2-3|NA
CSSTPFSDTQYF
TGTTCCAGCACCCCCTTTTCGGATACGCAGTATTTT
>NA|TRBV7-3|TRBJ2-7|TRBD1
CASSISGTEGYEQYF
TGTGCCAGCAGCATCTCCGGGACAGAGGGCTACGAGCAGTACTTC
>NA|TRBV5-1|TRBJ1-1|TRBD1
CASSSTGGRTEAFF
TGCGCCAGCAGCTCCACAGGGGGCAGAACTGAAGCTTTCTTT
>NA|TRBV29-1|TRBJ2-1|NA
CSVVVAGPVNEQFF
TGCAGCGTTGTGGTGGCGGGTCCGGTCAATGAGCAGTTCTTC
>once|TRBV27|TRBJ1-1|TRBD1
CASSPPDRGTEAFF
TGTGCCAGCAGTCCCCCGGACAGGGGCACTGAAGCTTTCTTT
>NA|TRBV28|TRBJ1-5|NA
CASYGGAGQPQHF
TGTGCCAGCTACGGGGGGGCCGGGCAGCCCCAGCATTTT
>NA|TRBV30|TRBJ2-1|TRBD2
CAWSRPGLAGVSSYNEQFF
TGTGCCTGGAGTCGGCCGGGACTAGCGGGAGTGAGCTCCTACAATGAGCAGTTCTTC
>NA|TRBV28|TRBJ2-3|NA
CASSSPGTNTQYF
TGTGCCAGCAGTTCCCCCGGGACAAATACGCAGTATTTT
>NA|TRBV10-3|TRBJ1-2|NA
CALRGSRDRYGYTF
TGTGCCTTGCGAGGCAGTCGGGATAGATATGGCTACACCTTC
>NA|TRBV7-8|TRBJ2-1|TRBD1
CASSFGPGQGANNEQFF
TGTGCCAGCAGCTTTGGTCCTGGACAGGGGGCAAACAATGAGCAGTTCTTC
>NA|TRBV29-1|TRBJ1-1|TRBD1
CSVVQGTGSTEAFF
TGCAGCGTTGTTCAGGGGACAGGATCGACTGAAGCTTTCTTT